This TCR beta chain was sequenced in a study of cytotoxic CD8 clonotypes in ibrutinib-treated CLL (dated by TCRdb to the early 2020s). About the investigation overall: In this cohort, approximately 14 patients were treatment-naive and ten to eleven were relapsed/refractory, while around 18 had unmutated IGHV. Partial responses were observed in about 25 patients and complete responses in 2; after a median follow-up of 68 months, remission was maintained in 14 patients and progression was observed in approximately 12. The response samples were drawn at a median of roughly twelve months into treatment, with a range of roughly 6 to 36 months. An average of roughly 270,000 productive templates and approximately 91,000 productive rearrangements was obtained per sample. Longitudinal samples were available for about 30% of the 86 trial participants. Cryopreserved peripheral blood mononuclear cells were obtained prior to treatment, at the time of response, and at either disease progression or sustained remission. Every sample from remission and from progressive disease was obtained while the patients were still on ibrutinib.

Study-wide findings and limitations: Sustained-remission and progressing patients did not have matched sampling times, and lymph node repertoires were not examined. Baseline clonality was found to be higher than that of age-matched healthy donors and was strongly correlated with circulating CD8+ T-cell counts. Public clonotypes were found to be uncommon and were observed to contract or remain stable during treatment; the increase in clonality was shown to reflect expansion of private clonotypes at ibrutinib response. An increase in clonality was observed at ibrutinib response, with clonality remaining stable during sustained remission and falling back toward baseline at progression.

From its cysteine to its phenylalanine, the CDR3 spans 15 amino acids. The entry retains the CDR3 DNA only, 45 bases that are in frame from base 1. V is cut back by 1 base and J by 4 bases, with 5 bases in the junction unmatched. CDR1 and CDR2 are read off the germline V gene as SGHRS and YFSETQ. The goal of deep resolution MiSeq sequencing was a depth between 1 in 1 million and 1 in 200,000 T cells, and coverage averaged 10x per clonotype. The immunoSEQ hsTCRB Kit was used to generate TCR beta libraries. As for the original processing: The data were analyzed with ImmunoSEQ Analyzer and ImmunoSEQ Data Assistant, and V, D and J gene assignments followed IMGT definitions. Clonality, which ranges from 0 to 1, was calculated by subtracting the normalized Shannon entropy of productive rearrangement frequencies from one. Only overrepresented clonotypes making up at least 0.05% of each patient's repertoire were included in the public clonotype analysis. Repertoires from thirteen age-matched healthy donors in immuneACCESS were used as clonality controls. The source is immuneACCESS, and TCRdb retained only in-frame sequences with V and J called. Part of the clones is not carried over; for the studies checked, unresolved V genes explain less than half of this, and the remainder is unexplained. That table supplies the V and J calls and clone size; D and trimming were determined from the DNA. Across this sample there are 150,000 or so clones, with over 75% seen only once. The ten largest make up approximately 7.6% of the sample.

In the case of this clone: Its binding antigen is unknown. Base qualities are not at hand, and no much larger clone is one base apart.

For TCR beta library preparation, 2 to 2.5 micrograms of genomic DNA were isolated from cryopreserved PBMCs. Longitudinal blood samples from CLL patients receiving ibrutinib monotherapy were subjected to high-throughput TCR beta sequencing. Patients were enrolled in a phase 2 open-label single-center ibrutinib monotherapy trial. The rearrangement combines TRBV5-1 with TRBJ1-5, and 7 bases in between align with TRBD1. The sequenced sample was PBMCs, obtained after 36 months of ibrutinib treatment. The sequence came from a human donor with chronic lymphocytic leukemia. Here the CDR3 is given as CASSLWGTENQPQHF. The bases read TGCGCCAGCAGCTTGTGGGGGACAGAGAATCAGCCCCAGCATTTT.